This is a list of T cell receptor beta chains from one sample in a study of blood T cell repertoires in COVID-19. Only in-frame clones appear in the TCRdb table, and some are missing; sequencing was by immunoSEQ multiplex PCR. The repertoire holds about 200,000 clones, with roughly 85% as singletons. Source material: peripheral blood. The receptors stem from a woman older than 75 with acute or convalescent COVID-19. CDR3s include the opening cysteine and the closing phenylalanine or tryptophan. Fields, in order: clone size, V gene, D gene, CDR3 length, J gene, CDR3 DNA, CDR3 protein. The D gene is left open where the match is weak. Clone sizes are given selectively: once, few, many, or a class where the clone is expanded.

-	TRBV5-4	-	15	TRBJ1-4	TGTGCCAGCAGCCAGGACAAGTCAACTAATGAAAAACTGTTTTTT	CASSQDKSTNEKLFF
once	TRBV29-1	TRBD1	15	TRBJ1-1	TGCAGCGTTGATTCGGAGCAGGGGGGGAACACTGAAGCTTTCTTT	CSVDSEQGGNTEAFF
-	TRBV4-3	TRBD2	19	TRBJ2-7	TGCGCCAGCAGCCAGGATCCAGGCGGGAGCAGACAAAGCTCCTACGAGCAGTACTTC	CASSQDPGGSRQSSYEQYF
-	TRBV7-2	-	16	TRBJ2-7	TGTGCCAGCAGCCCTAGGGGGGGGAGCAGGGGTTACGAGCAGTACTTC	CASSPRGGSRGYEQYF
-	TRBV5-1	-	16	TRBJ1-1	TGCGCCAGCAGCTTGGTTTTGGGGCGGGGAGTTCCTGAAGCTTTCTTT	CASSLVLGRGVPEAFF
-	TRBV5-1	-	14	TRBJ1-2	TGCGCCAGCAGCCCGGGGGCCGGGAGGGGAGGCTACACCTTC	CASSPGAGRGGYTF
-	TRBV14	-	16	TRBJ1-3	TGTGCCAGCAGCCAAGATTTCAGGCCCTCTGGAAACACCATATATTTT	CASSQDFRPSGNTIYF
-	TRBV18	TRBD1	15	TRBJ2-1	TGTGCCAGCTCACCACGGACAGGCGGCTACAATGAGCAGTTCTTC	CASSPRTGGYNEQFF
-	TRBV2	TRBD1	16	TRBJ1-2	TGTGCCAGCAGGACCGGGACAGGGTCCCTTTTGCAGGGCTACACCTTC	CASRTGTGSLLQGYTF
few	TRBV10-3	TRBD1	15	TRBJ1-6	TGTGCCATCAGCCTCGGGACAGGGTATAATTCACCCCTCCACTTT	CAISLGTGYNSPLHF
-	TRBV6-1	-	13	TRBJ1-4	TGTGCCAGCAGTGAAATGGGGAGTGAAAAACTGTTTTTT	CASSEMGSEKLFF
-	TRBV9	TRBD1	15	TRBJ1-1	TGTGCCAGCAGCGTCCGGGACAGGGTCAACACTGAAGCTTTCTTT	CASSVRDRVNTEAFF
-	TRBV10-3	-	12	TRBJ2-7	TGTGCCATCGGTTCTATTTCCTACGAGCAGTACTTC	CAIGSISYEQYF
-	TRBV18	-	15	TRBJ1-1	TGTGCCAGCTCACCACTACAGGGACTGAACACTGAAGCTTTCTTT	CASSPLQGLNTEAFF
-	TRBV7-9	-	13	TRBJ1-3	TGTGCCAGCAGACGGGACTCTGGAAACACCATATATTTT	CASRRDSGNTIYF
-	TRBV14	TRBD2	17	TRBJ2-1	TGTGCCAGCAGCCAACTTCGGACTAGCGGGGTTTACAATGAGCAGTTCTTC	CASSQLRTSGVYNEQFF
-	TRBV19	TRBD1	13	TRBJ1-2	TGTGCCAGTAGTATAGAAGGGACAGGGGACTCCACCTTC	CASSIEGTGDSTF
-	TRBV7-3	-	15	TRBJ2-1	TGTGCCAGCAGCTTGGGACTCGCGACCTACAATGAGCAGTTCTTC	CASSLGLATYNEQFF
few	TRBV2	-	14	TRBJ1-5	TGTGCCAGCAGTGAAGCAGGACTATATCAGCCCCAGCATTTT	CASSEAGLYQPQHF
-	TRBV9	-	14	TRBJ2-3	TGTGCCAGCAGCGTAGACAGCAACACAGATACGCAGTATTTT	CASSVDSNTDTQYF
-	TRBV5-1	TRBD2	15	TRBJ2-3	TGCGCCAGCAGCTTTAGCGGGAGCACGGTGGATACGCAGTATTTT	CASSFSGSTVDTQYF
-	TRBV11-3	TRBD1	14	TRBJ2-5	TGTGCCAGCAGCTCGACAGGGGGCGCAGAGACCCAGTACTTC	CASSSTGGAETQYF
-	TRBV15	TRBD1	15	TRBJ1-5	TGTGCCACCAGCAGAGAAGACAGGGTCATTCAGCCCCAGCATTTT	CATSREDRVIQPQHF
-	TRBV6-5	-	13	TRBJ1-1	TGTGCCAGCAGTTACTCGGGAGGCACTGAAGCTTTCTTT	CASSYSGGTEAFF
-	TRBV3-1/TRBV3-2	-	11	TRBJ2-7	TGTGCCAGCAGCCAAGTATACGAGCAGTACTTC	CASSQVYEQYF
-	TRBV11-2	-	11	TRBJ2-3	TGTGCCAGCAGCCGGGACTATACGCAGTATTTT	CASSRDYTQYF
-	TRBV5-1	TRBD1	15	TRBJ2-3	TGCGCCAGCAGCTTGGCGCAGGGGGCGACAGATACGCAGTATTTT	CASSLAQGATDTQYF
-	TRBV2	TRBD2	15	TRBJ2-7	TGTGCCAGCAGTGAATCCCTAGCGGGAATCTACGAGCAGTACTTC	CASSESLAGIYEQYF